Each of the 13 T cell receptor beta chains below was sequenced from the same sample in a study of T cell responses to AZD1222 COVID-19 vaccine. Some clones are missing from TCRdb's copy, which holds only in-frame ones; the method was immunoSEQ multiplex PCR. The data hold 60,000 to 80,000 clones, with around three quarters observed a single time. Material: peripheral blood, obtained 28 days after the second AZD1222 dose. These receptors all stem from an adult who received the AZD1222 COVID-19 vaccine.

The sample holds one count of this clone. The chain couples TRBV6-2 or TRBV6-3 to TRBJ1-4; TRBD1 might be the D (6 bases). Trimming left V 4 bases short and J 8 bases short, with 14 bases between. This CDR3 is built from 14 residues. Germline V gives CDR1 MNHEY, CDR2 SVGEGT. The CDR3 loop is CASSFQGLGEKLFF. The CDR3 DNA reads as TGTGCCAGCAGTTTCCAGGGGCTTGGAGAAAAACTGTTTTTT.

The chain uses TRBV9 and TRBJ2-3, with D possibly matching TRBD2 (5 bases). The ends were cut back, 6 bases at V and 2 bases at J, with 13 bases in the middle. In germline, CDR1 is SGDLS, CDR2 YYNGEE. This CDR3 has 14 residues. CDR3 in amino acids: CASKGGLPTDTQYF. For the CDR3, the DNA is TGTGCCAGCAAAGGAGGCCTTCCCACAGATACGCAGTATTTT.

This chain links TRBV6-2 or TRBV6-3 with TRBJ2-1; tentatively, D is TRBD2 (6 bases). V was pared by 4 bases and J by 5 bases, with 21 bases between. Germline-derived CDR1 and CDR2 are MNHEY and SVGEGT. This CDR3 comprises 17 residues. DNA of the CDR3: TGTGCCAGCAGTTCCCCCGCTAGCGCCAAAGGAGACAATGAGCAGTTCTTC. Encoded protein: CASSSPASAKGDNEQFF.

The chain has TRBV28 and TRBJ2-2; 9 bases are shared with TRBD2. The trim removed 2 bases at V and 6 bases at J, leaving 4 bases unmatched. Germline V gives CDR1 MDHEN, CDR2 SYDVKM. CDR3 length equals 15 residues. The CDR3 sequence: CASSLLAGKPGELFF. DNA for the CDR3: TGTGCCAGCAGTTTACTAGCGGGGAAACCCGGGGAGCTGTTTTTT. Variable domain in full (rest from reference TRBV28 and TRBJ2-2): DVKVTQSSRYLVKRTGEKVFLECVQDMDHENMFWYRQDPGLGLRLIYFSYDVKMKEKGDIPEGYSVSREKKERFSLILESASTNQTSMYLCASSLLAGKPGELFFGEGSRLTVL.

The chain combines TRBV28 with TRBJ2-7; 8 bases match TRBD1. Germline lookup yields CDR1 MDHEN and CDR2 SYDVKM. Trimming cost V 8 bases and J 3 bases; bases outside gene matches: 0. The CDR3 runs 11 residues. CDR3 region: CASDRGYEQYF. CDR3 DNA sequence: TGTGCCAGCGACAGGGGCTACGAGCAGTACTTC.

This rearrangement joins TRBV7-9 to TRBJ1-4, with a tentative D call TRBD1 (6 bases). Germline assignment: CDR1 SEHNR and CDR2 FQNEAQ (reference sequence). V was clipped by 5 bases and J by 8 bases, with 15 bases between them. The CDR3 totals 14 residues. CDR3: CASSPGGTVEKLFF. Written as DNA, the CDR3 is TGTGCCAGCAGCCCTGGGGGCACCGTAGAAAAACTGTTTTTT. Drawing the rest from reference TRBV7-9 and TRBJ1-4, the complete variable domain is DTGVSQNPRHKITKRGQNVTFRCDPISEHNRLYWYRQTLGQGPEFLTYFQNEAQLEKSRLLSDRFSAERPKGSFSTLEIQRTEQGDSAMYLCASSPGGTVEKLFFGSGTQLSVL.

V is TRBV6-5 and J is TRBJ2-2, with 12 nucleotides matching TRBD1. Trimming removed 4 bases from V and 4 bases from J; junction bases left unmatched: 4. The V gene's germline CDR1 is MNHEY and CDR2 SVGAGI. CDR3 length equals 16 residues. The CDR3 nucleotides are TGTGCCAGCAGTTCCGGGACAGGGGGCATCACCGGGGAGCTGTTTTTT. Translation: CASSSGTGGITGELFF.

J is TRBJ2-5 and V is TRBV21-1; TRBD2, the table's D call, was not compared with the DNA. TRBV21-1 is a known pseudogene. This CDR3 spans 16 amino acids. The CDR3 reads CASSKAWAGGQETQYF. The CDR3 bases are TGTGCCAGCAGCAAAGCGTGGGCAGGAGGTCAGGAGACCCAGTACTTC.

This clone was observed once. The genes are TRBV3-1 (or the pseudogene TRBV3-2) and TRBJ1-2, with 8 bases aligning to TRBD1. Unmatched junction bases numbered 12, after V lost 5 bases and J lost 13 bases. This CDR3 comprises 13 residues. Germline CDR1 reads LGHDT; CDR2 reads YNNKEL (reference sequence). In DNA, the CDR3 is TGTGCCAGCAGCGGCTCTGACAGGGGAGAAGGCACCTTC. Translating it yields CASSGSDRGEGTF.

This clone was detected only a few times. The CDR3 DNA reads as TGTGCCAGCAGCTTAGGGAGACAGTCTAGCACAGATACGCAGTATTTT. Protein product: CASSLGRQSSTDTQYF. V usage is TRBV11-3 and J usage is TRBJ2-3; D is perhaps TRBD1 (5 bases). There are 16 residues in the CDR3. CDR1 is SGHNT and CDR2 is YENEEA in the germline V gene. Deletions cut 1 base from V and 0 bases from J, with 11 bases between.

The V gene is TRBV6-5, the J gene TRBJ2-3; TRBD1 agrees at 9 bases. The V gene end was trimmed by 0 bases and the J gene end by 8 bases; junction bases not matched to a gene: 9. The CDR3 has 16 amino acids. Per the germline V gene, CDR1 is MNHEY and CDR2 is SVGAGI. CDR3 region: CASSYSMGQGGGTQYF. DNA for the CDR3: TGTGCCAGCAGTTACTCGATGGGACAGGGAGGAGGTACGCAGTATTTT.

The DNA for the CDR3 is TGTGCCAGCAGTTTACGAGACCCTCGGGACAGGGCGAACACTGAAGCTTTCTTT. Translated: CASSLRDPRDRANTEAFF. This chain joins TRBV28 and TRBJ1-1; TRBD1 agrees at 9 bases. CDR1 MDHEN and CDR2 SYDVKM come from the germline V gene. This CDR3 has 18 residues. The V and J ends lost 2 bases and 1 base, in that order; junction bases with no gene match: 11.

The chain employs TRBV2 and TRBJ2-3, with D uncertain. The CDR3 is 14 amino acids. Trimming removed 6 bases at V and 0 bases at J, with 10 bases between. Germline values: CDR1 SNHLY, CDR2 FYNNEI. The DNA for the CDR3 is TGTGCCAGCAGAGAGTCCAGGAGCACAGATACGCAGTATTTT. This translates into CASRESRSTDTQYF. Using reference TRBV2 and TRBJ2-3 for the parts outside the CDR3, the full variable domain is EPEVTQTPSHQVTQMGQEVILRCVPISNHLYFYWYRQILGQKVEFLVSFYNNEISEKSEIFDDQFSVERPDGSNFTLKIRSTKLEDSAMYFCASRESRSTDTQYFGPGTRLTVL.